In its sample, the clone carrying this T cell receptor (beta chain) was seen many times. The antigen is unknown. The sample belongs to a study of T cells in Graves' hyperthyroidism and ophthalmopathy. Study-wide findings and caveats: Ophthalmopathy cases were set apart from stable hyperthyroidism by a 13 V-J model. Among thyroid clonotypes expanded above 0.001, most also appeared in blood.

Germline CDR1 and CDR2: SGHRS and YFSETQ. This CDR3 is 15 amino acids long. V shed 0 bases and J shed 1 base, with 11 bases lying between them. RNA transcripts yielded amplified TCR beta CDR3 regions. The TCR CDR3 first-round RT-PCR relied on the HTBI primer set. TCRdb itself ran the multiplex PCR reads through MiXCR, one entry per CDR3 protein. The sample shows roughly 300,000 distinct CDR3 sequences, around 23% of them seen only once. Lactation, pregnancy, other autoimmune disease or uncontrolled infection excluded patients. PBMCs were sourced from 9 to 10 ml fresh peripheral blood. This sequence was found in a woman aged 45-65 years with Graves' hyperthyroidism. The sample taken for sequencing was blood. The chain uses TRBV5-1 and TRBJ2-7; the D call may be TRBD1 or TRBD2 (5 bases each). This CDR3 is CASSLDRDASYEQYF. CDR3 nucleotide sequence: TGCGCCAGCAGCTTGGATAGGGACGCTTCCTACGAGCAGTACTTC.